This T cell receptor (beta chain) comes out of a study of T cell responses to AZD1222 COVID-19 vaccine. The wider study: Second-dose schedules of about 4 or about 12 weeks were combined.

Germline V lookup: CDR1 SEHNR, CDR2 FQNEAQ (reference sequence). Trimming cost V 6 bases and J 3 bases; bases outside gene matches: 7. The CDR3 consists of 14 residues. As to this clone: Its cognate antigen is unknown.

General study findings and limits: Females outnumbered males among donors, who were mostly white British; clonal diversity was possibly underestimated. Targets within unmutated variant regions were reportedly found for nearly half of spike-specific TCRs. Spike-specific TCR breadth and depth were elevated following two AZD1222 doses.

Clones were sequenced by immunoSEQ multiplex PCR, and TCRdb holds only the in-frame ones, with some missing. Counted here are about 120,000 clones, 85% to 95% occurring once; the ten biggest clones make up around 1.7%. This TCR derives from an adult in good health. The chain carries TRBV7-9 and TRBJ1-1; 7 bases line up with TRBD1. The sample consisted of peripheral blood, taken on day 0 of AZD1222 vaccination. CDR3 sequence reads: CASSVGQEDTEAFF. CDR3 coding DNA: TGTGCCAGCAGTGTCGGACAGGAGGACACTGAAGCTTTCTTT. The full variable domain, with the rest looked up from reference TRBV7-9 and TRBJ1-1, is DTGVSQNPRHKITKRGQNVTFRCDPISEHNRLYWYRQTLGQGPEFLTYFQNEAQLEKSRLLSDRFSAERPKGSFSTLEIQRTEQGDSAMYLCASSVGQEDTEAFFGQGTRLTVV.